Sequencing of this T cell receptor beta chain was carried out in a study of T cell responses to AZD1222 COVID-19 vaccine. Broader study findings: Within unmutated variant regions lay the reported targets of nearly half of spike-specific TCRs. Vaccine-associated CD4 TCRs spanned spike, dominant at 160-218 and 743-854. With two AZD1222 doses given, Spike-specific TCR breadth and depth both rose. Baseline testing showed seropositivity in only 5 or 6 AZD1222 recipients.

Regarding this clone: Its cognate antigen is unknown.

Clones were sequenced by immunoSEQ multiplex PCR, and TCRdb holds only the in-frame ones, with some missing. Of 200,000 to 250,000 clones in the sample, around 94% were seen once. Here the sequenced sample was peripheral blood, taken 28 days after the second dose of the MenACWY control vaccine. This receptor was identified in an adult who received the MenACWY meningococcal vaccine as a control.

DNA for the CDR3: TGTGCCAGCAGCTTAGATTTTCCCGGGGAGCTGTTTTTT. Its protein is CASSLDFPGELFF. J is TRBJ2-2 and V is TRBV11-2; no reliable D call. Germline CDR1 SGHAT, CDR2 FQNNGV. V was cut by 0 bases and J by 6 bases, with 5 bases left in between. CDR3 size: 13 residues.